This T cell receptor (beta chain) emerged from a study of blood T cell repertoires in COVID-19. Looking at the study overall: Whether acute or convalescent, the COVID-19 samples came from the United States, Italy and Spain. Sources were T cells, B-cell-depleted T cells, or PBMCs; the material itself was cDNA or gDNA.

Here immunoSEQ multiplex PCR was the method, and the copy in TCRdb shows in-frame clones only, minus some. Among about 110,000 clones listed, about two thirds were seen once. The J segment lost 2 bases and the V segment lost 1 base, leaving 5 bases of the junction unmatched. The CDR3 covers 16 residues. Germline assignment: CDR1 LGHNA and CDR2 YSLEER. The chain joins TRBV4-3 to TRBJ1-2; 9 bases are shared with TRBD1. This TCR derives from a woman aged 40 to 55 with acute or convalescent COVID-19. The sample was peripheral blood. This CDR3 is CASSQGYGTGNYGYTF. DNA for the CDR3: TGCGCCAGCAGCCAAGGTTACGGGACAGGGAACTATGGCTACACCTTC.